The rows below give T cell receptor beta chains drawn from one sample of a study of blood T cell repertoires in COVID-19. TCRdb keeps only in-frame clones here, not all; method: immunoSEQ multiplex PCR. The sample consists of 100,000 to 150,000 clones, approximately 81% of them appearing once. The sequenced sample was peripheral blood. These TCRs come from a man aged 55-75 years with acute or convalescent COVID-19. Each CDR3 is given with its conserved first and last residue. D genes are given only for firm matches. The listing skips clone size in some rows; elsewhere it reads once, few, many or a size class.

j_call clone_size v_call d_call cdr3_length cdr3_nt cdr3_aa
TRBJ2-1 NA TRBV10-3 TRBD2 15 TGTGCCATCGGTACCGGGACTAGCGCCTACAATGAGCAGTTCTTC CAIGTGTSAYNEQFF
TRBJ1-1 NA TRBV6-5 NA 13 TGTGCCACATTAAAGACAGCAAACACTGAAGCTTTCTTT CATLKTANTEAFF
TRBJ1-5 NA TRBV7-2 TRBD1 16 TGTGCCAGCAGCTTAGAGACAGGGGATAGCAATCAGCCCCAGCATTTT CASSLETGDSNQPQHF
TRBJ2-3 NA TRBV10-3 TRBD1 17 TGTGCCATCAGTGAGTCGCGACAGGGGGCAGGGACAGATACGCAGTATTTT CAISESRQGAGTDTQYF
TRBJ1-4 NA TRBV3-1/TRBV3-2 NA 21 TGTGCCAGCAGCCAGTCATTGGAGTTCGATCTCACGGATACTAATAATGAAAAACTGTTTTTT CASSQSLEFDLTDTNNEKLFF
TRBJ1-2 NA TRBV6-6 NA 12 TGTGCCAGCAGTTACCGGAGTACGGGCTACACCTTC CASSYRSTGYTF
TRBJ1-3 NA TRBV6-5 NA 15 TGTGCCAGCAGTTACTCGGGGGCGAGTCGCGACACCATATATTTT CASSYSGASRDTIYF
TRBJ1-2 few TRBV3-1/TRBV3-2 NA 15 TGTGCCAGCAGCCAAGATGAGGGTCTGGGCTATGGCTACACCTTC CASSQDEGLGYGYTF
TRBJ1-1 few TRBV5-1 TRBD1 18 TGCGCCAGCAGCTTGGCTCCGGGACAGGGGACTATGAACACTGAAGCTTTCTTT CASSLAPGQGTMNTEAFF
TRBJ2-7 NA TRBV5-1 TRBD1 14 TGCGCCAGCAGCCCGGACAGGGACCCCTACGAGCAGTACTTC CASSPDRDPYEQYF
TRBJ2-3 NA TRBV11-3 TRBD2 13 TGTGCCAGCAGTCTAGCGGGAATGGATACGCAGTATTTT CASSLAGMDTQYF
TRBJ2-5 NA TRBV5-6 TRBD1 16 TGTGCCAGCACTCTGTTTACAGGGGGCGTATCAGAGACCCAGTACTTC CASTLFTGGVSETQYF
TRBJ2-3 NA TRBV2 NA 12 TGTGCCAGCAGACTTGGCACAGATACGCAGTATTTT CASRLGTDTQYF
TRBJ2-5 few TRBV12-5 TRBD1 15 TGTGCTAGTGGTTTGGGGGTGACAGGGCAAGAGACCCAGTACTTC CASGLGVTGQETQYF
TRBJ1-5 NA TRBV5-1 NA 15 TGCGCCAGCAGCTTGGACCCCGACTGGAATCAGCCCCAGCATTTT CASSLDPDWNQPQHF
TRBJ1-5 NA TRBV28 NA 14 TGTGCCAGCAGTCGAGGGATCGGCAATCAGCCCCAGCATTTT CASSRGIGNQPQHF
TRBJ1-1 NA TRBV12-3/TRBV12-4 NA 11 TGTGCCAGCAGTCGGGGAACTGAAGCTTTCTTT CASSRGTEAFF
TRBJ2-1 few TRBV7-9 TRBD2 18 TGTGCCAGCAGCTTAAGGATGGGTAGCGGGAGGAACCACAATGAGCAGTTCTTC CASSLRMGSGRNHNEQFF
TRBJ1-1 NA TRBV5-1 NA 11 TGCGCCAGCAGCCAGAACACTGAAGCTTTCTTT CASSQNTEAFF
TRBJ2-1 few TRBV7-6 TRBD1 17 TGTGCCAGCAGCCCCTCACCCGGACAGGGAACGTACAATGAGCAGTTCTTC CASSPSPGQGTYNEQFF
TRBJ2-7 NA TRBV6-5 TRBD1 15 TGTGCCAGTGTTCCGGGACAGGGGCATTACTACGAGCAGTACTTC CASVPGQGHYYEQYF
TRBJ2-5 many TRBV9 NA 13 TGTGCCAGCAGCGTAGAGGCAGGAGAGACCCAGTACTTC CASSVEAGETQYF
TRBJ2-1 NA TRBV5-1 NA 16 TGCGCCAGCAGCTTTTCGGCGGTCCCAACCTACAATGAGCAGTTCTTC CASSFSAVPTYNEQFF
TRBJ2-1 NA TRBV5-1 TRBD1 14 TGCGCCAGCCGACCCCGGACAGGGTTTTATGAGCAGTTCTTC CASRPRTGFYEQFF
TRBJ1-1 NA TRBV29-1 TRBD1 11 TGCAGCGGCGACAGGGGGCTCGAAGCTTTCTTT CSGDRGLEAFF
TRBJ2-7 few TRBV9 NA 13 TGTGCCAGCAGCGAGGGAGGAGGGTACGAGCAGTACTTC CASSEGGGYEQYF
TRBJ1-5 NA TRBV19 NA 13 TGTGCCAGTAGTATATTGGACGGCGGGGCCCAGCATTTT CASSILDGGAQHF
TRBJ2-2 NA TRBV11-1 NA 16 TGTGCCAGCAGCTTAGAACGGACTGTTTTGGGCGGGGAGCTGTTTTTT CASSLERTVLGGELFF
TRBJ2-3 NA TRBV2 TRBD2 14 TGTGCCAGTAAGGGACTAGCGGGAGGGAATACGCAGTATTTT CASKGLAGGNTQYF
TRBJ1-6 NA TRBV7-8 TRBD1 16 TGTGCCAGCAGCTGGGGACAGAGGGTTAGGAATTCACCCCTCCACTTT CASSWGQRVRNSPLHF
TRBJ1-6 NA TRBV6-1 NA 17 TGTGCCAGCAGTGAAGCGCCGGACTCTCTCAAGAATTCACCCCTCCACTTT CASSEAPDSLKNSPLHF
TRBJ2-5 NA TRBV15 TRBD2 17 TGTGCCACCAGCAGAGATAGACTAGCGGGGAAGGGAGAGACCCAGTACTTC CATSRDRLAGKGETQYF
TRBJ2-3 few TRBV5-1 NA 14 TGCGCCAGCTCCGTGGCCGGGAACACAGATACGCAGTATTTT CASSVAGNTDTQYF
TRBJ2-3 few TRBV5-6 TRBD2 18 TGTGCCAGCAGCTTGGCTTTTGAACCGGGACTAGCCTCAGATACGCAGTATTTT CASSLAFEPGLASDTQYF
TRBJ2-3 NA TRBV5-1 TRBD2 15 TGCGCCAGCAGCTTGTTTGGGCGGGGGACAGATACGCAGTATTTT CASSLFGRGTDTQYF
TRBJ1-5 NA TRBV19 NA 17 TGTGCCAGTAGTATTGACAGATCCCCCACAGGCAATCAGCCCCAGCATTTT CASSIDRSPTGNQPQHF
TRBJ1-5 NA TRBV11-2 NA 16 TGTGCCAGCAGCTTAGGTCCAAGGGGGACGGGTCAGCCCCAGCATTTT CASSLGPRGTGQPQHF
TRBJ2-1 NA TRBV9 TRBD1 15 TGTGCCAGCAGCGTAGATGGGACAGGGAACAATGAGCAGTTCTTC CASSVDGTGNNEQFF
TRBJ1-1 NA TRBV7-9 NA 14 TGTGCCAGCAGCGACTACCTATTGAACACTGAAGCTTTCTTT CASSDYLLNTEAFF